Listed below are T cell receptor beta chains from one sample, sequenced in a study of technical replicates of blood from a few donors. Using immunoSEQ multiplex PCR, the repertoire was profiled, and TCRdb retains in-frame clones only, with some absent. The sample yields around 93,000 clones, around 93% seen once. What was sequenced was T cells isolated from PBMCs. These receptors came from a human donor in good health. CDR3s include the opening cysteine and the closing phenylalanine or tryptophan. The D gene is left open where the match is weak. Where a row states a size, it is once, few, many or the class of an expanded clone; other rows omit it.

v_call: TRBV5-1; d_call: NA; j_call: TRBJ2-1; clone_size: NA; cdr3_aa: CASSLDVVFEQFF; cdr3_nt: TGCGCCAGCAGCTTGGATGTAGTCTTCGAGCAGTTCTTC
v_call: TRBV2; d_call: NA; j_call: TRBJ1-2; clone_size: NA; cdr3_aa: CASSGSREIYGYTF; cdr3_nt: TGTGCCAGCAGTGGCAGCCGGGAGATCTATGGCTACACCTTC
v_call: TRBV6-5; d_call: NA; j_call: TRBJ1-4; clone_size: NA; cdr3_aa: CASNLKGDSTEKLFF; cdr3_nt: TGTGCCAGCAACTTAAAAGGGGACTCGACGGAAAAACTGTTTTTT
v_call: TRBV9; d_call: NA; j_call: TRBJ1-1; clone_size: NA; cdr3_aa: CASSVEGGEAFF; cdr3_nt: TGTGCCAGCAGCGTAGAAGGAGGTGAAGCTTTCTTT
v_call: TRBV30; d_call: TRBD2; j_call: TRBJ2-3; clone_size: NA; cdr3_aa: CAWSRREGDTQYF; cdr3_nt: TGTGCCTGGAGTAGGCGGGAGGGAGATACGCAGTATTTT
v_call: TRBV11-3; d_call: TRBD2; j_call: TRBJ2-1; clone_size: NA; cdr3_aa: CASSRTSGSSYNEQFF; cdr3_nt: TGTGCCAGCAGCAGGACTAGCGGGAGCTCCTACAATGAGCAGTTCTTC
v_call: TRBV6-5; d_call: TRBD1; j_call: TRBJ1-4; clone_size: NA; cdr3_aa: CASSYAGTGGEKLFF; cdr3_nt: TGTGCCAGCAGTTACGCAGGGACAGGGGGGGAAAAACTGTTTTTT
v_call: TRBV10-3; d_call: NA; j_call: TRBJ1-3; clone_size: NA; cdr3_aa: CAISDGGSSGNTIYF; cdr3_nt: TGTGCCATCAGTGATGGCGGGAGCTCTGGAAACACCATATATTTT
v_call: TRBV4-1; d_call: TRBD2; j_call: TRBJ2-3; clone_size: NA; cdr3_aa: CASSQVSGSRTDTQYF; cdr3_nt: TGCGCCAGCAGCCAAGTTAGCGGGAGTCGAACAGATACGCAGTATTTT
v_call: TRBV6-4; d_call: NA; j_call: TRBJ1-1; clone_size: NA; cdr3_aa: CASRKTELSLEAEAFF; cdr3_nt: TGTGCCAGCAGAAAGACAGAACTATCCCTTGAGGCTGAAGCTTTCTTT
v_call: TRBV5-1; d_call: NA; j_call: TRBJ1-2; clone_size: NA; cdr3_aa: CASSPGSNYGYTF; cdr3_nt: TGCGCCAGCAGCCCAGGATCCAACTATGGCTACACCTTC
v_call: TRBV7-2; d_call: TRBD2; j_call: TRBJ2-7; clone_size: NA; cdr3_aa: CASSLLPAGSYEQYF; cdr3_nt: TGTGCCAGCAGCTTATTGCCAGCGGGATCCTACGAGCAGTACTTC
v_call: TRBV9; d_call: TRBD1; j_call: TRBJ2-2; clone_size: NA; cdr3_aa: CASSVSGTGPDGELFF; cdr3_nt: TGTGCCAGCAGCGTTTCCGGGACAGGGCCGGACGGGGAGCTGTTTTTT
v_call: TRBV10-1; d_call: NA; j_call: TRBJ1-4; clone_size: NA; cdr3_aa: CASSEQLNEKLFF; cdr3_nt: TGCGCCAGCAGTGAACAGTTGAATGAAAAACTGTTTTTT
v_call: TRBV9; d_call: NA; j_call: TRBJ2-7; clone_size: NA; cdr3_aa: CASSVGLSPTGEQYF; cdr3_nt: TGTGCCAGCAGCGTAGGACTTTCTCCGACCGGCGAGCAGTACTTC
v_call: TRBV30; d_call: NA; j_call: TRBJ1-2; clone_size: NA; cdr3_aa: CAWSATGRSYGYTF; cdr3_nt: TGTGCCTGGAGTGCCACAGGGAGATCCTATGGCTACACCTTC
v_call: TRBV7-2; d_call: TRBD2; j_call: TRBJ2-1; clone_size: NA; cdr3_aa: CASSSSGVYNEQFF; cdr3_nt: TGTGCCAGCAGCTCTAGCGGGGTTTACAATGAGCAGTTCTTC
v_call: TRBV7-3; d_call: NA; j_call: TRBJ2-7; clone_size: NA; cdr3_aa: CASSARVWDEQYF; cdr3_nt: TGTGCCAGCAGCGCCAGGGTTTGGGACGAGCAGTACTTC
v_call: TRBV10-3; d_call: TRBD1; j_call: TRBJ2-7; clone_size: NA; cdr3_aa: CAISEWDRTYEQYF; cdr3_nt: TGTGCCATCAGTGAGTGGGACAGGACCTACGAGCAGTACTTC
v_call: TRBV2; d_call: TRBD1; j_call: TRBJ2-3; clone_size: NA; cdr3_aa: CASRGTGQGSQYF; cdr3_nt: TGTGCCAGCAGGGGGACAGGCCAGGGTTCGCAGTATTTT
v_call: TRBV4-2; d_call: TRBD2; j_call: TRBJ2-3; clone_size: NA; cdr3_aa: CASSQDPQGLAGGVTDTQYF; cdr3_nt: TGTGCCAGCAGCCAAGACCCTCAGGGGCTAGCGGGAGGGGTGACAGATACGCAGTATTTT
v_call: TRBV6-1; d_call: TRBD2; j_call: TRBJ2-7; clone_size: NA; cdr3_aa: CASRALAVNYEQYF; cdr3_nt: TGTGCCAGCAGGGCCCTAGCGGTGAACTACGAGCAGTACTTC
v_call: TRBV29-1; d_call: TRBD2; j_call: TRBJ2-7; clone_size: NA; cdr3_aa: CSVAGTRVYEQYF; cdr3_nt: TGCAGCGTAGCCGGGACTAGAGTCTACGAGCAGTACTTC
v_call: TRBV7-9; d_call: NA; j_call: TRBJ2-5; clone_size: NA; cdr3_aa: CASSSGGETQYF; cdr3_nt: TGTGCCAGCAGCTCAGGAGGGGAGACCCAGTACTTC
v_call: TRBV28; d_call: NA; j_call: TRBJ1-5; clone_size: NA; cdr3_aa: CASSKRDHQPQHF; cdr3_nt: TGTGCCAGCAGTAAGCGGGACCATCAGCCCCAGCATTTT
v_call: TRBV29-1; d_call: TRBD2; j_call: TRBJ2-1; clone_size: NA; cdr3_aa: CSVEGLAVVRDEQFF; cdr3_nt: TGCAGCGTTGAGGGACTAGCTGTGGTTCGAGATGAGCAGTTCTTC
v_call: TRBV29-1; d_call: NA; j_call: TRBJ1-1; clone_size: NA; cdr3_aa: CSVRKGANTEAFF; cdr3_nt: TGCAGCGTTCGGAAAGGGGCGAACACTGAAGCTTTCTTT
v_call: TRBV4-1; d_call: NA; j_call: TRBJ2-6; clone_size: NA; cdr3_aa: CASSRLNSGANVLTF; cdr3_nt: TGCGCCAGCAGCCGACTCAACTCTGGGGCCAACGTCCTGACTTTC
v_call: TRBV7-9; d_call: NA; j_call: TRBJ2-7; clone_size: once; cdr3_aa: CASSLVLSYEQYF; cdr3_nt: TGTGCCAGCAGCTTAGTTCTGTCCTACGAGCAGTACTTC
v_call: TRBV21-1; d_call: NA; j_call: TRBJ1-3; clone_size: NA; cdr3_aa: CASSGGTGLGNTIYF; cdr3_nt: TGTGCCAGCAGCGGAGGGACAGGCCTTGGAAACACCATATATTTT
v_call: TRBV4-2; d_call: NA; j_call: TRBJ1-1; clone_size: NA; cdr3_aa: CASSQGGRETEAFF; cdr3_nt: TGTGCCAGCAGCCAAGGTGGTAGGGAGACTGAAGCTTTCTTT
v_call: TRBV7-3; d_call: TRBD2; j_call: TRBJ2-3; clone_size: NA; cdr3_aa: CASSLRLAGVSDTQYF; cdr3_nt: TGTGCCAGCAGCTTAAGACTAGCGGGAGTGTCAGATACGCAGTATTTT